What follows is one T cell receptor (beta chain) and its context. The antigen is not known. The entry originates in a study of T cell responses to AZD1222 COVID-19 vaccine. Assay: immunoSEQ multiplex PCR; the TCRdb copy retains only in-frame clones and omits some. The sample shows 150,000 or so clones, under 95% of them seen only once. Overall study results and limits: The study found Spike-specific TCR breadth and depth rose after two AZD1222 doses. Most donors were white British, females outnumbered males, and clonal diversity was possibly underestimated.

The CDR3 spans 14 residues. Losses at the gene ends were 6 bases for V and 5 bases for J; bases not matched to a gene: 8. Germline V lookup: CDR1 LGHDT, CDR2 YNNKEL (reference sequence). This chain links TRBV3-1 (or the pseudogene TRBV3-2) with TRBJ2-5; TRBD1 matches 8 bases. The clonotype comes from an adult in good health. Material: peripheral blood, obtained on day 0 of AZD1222 vaccination. The CDR3 sequence is CASSQDREEETQYF. The CDR3 region has the DNA TGTGCCAGCAGTCAGGACAGGGAAGAGGAGACCCAGTACTTC.